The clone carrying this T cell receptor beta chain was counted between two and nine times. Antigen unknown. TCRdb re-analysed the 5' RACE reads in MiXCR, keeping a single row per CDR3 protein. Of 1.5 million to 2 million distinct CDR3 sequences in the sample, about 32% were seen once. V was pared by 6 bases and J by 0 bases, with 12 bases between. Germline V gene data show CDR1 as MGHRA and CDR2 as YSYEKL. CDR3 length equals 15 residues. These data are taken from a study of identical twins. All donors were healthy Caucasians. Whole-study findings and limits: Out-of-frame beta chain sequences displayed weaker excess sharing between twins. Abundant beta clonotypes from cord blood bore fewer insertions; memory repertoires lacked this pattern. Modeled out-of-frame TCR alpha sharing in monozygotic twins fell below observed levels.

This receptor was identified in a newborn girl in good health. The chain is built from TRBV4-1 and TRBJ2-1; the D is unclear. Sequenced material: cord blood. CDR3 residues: CASRRTFSSYNEQFF. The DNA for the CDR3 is TGCGCCAGCAGGCGGACGTTTAGCTCCTACAATGAGCAGTTCTTC.